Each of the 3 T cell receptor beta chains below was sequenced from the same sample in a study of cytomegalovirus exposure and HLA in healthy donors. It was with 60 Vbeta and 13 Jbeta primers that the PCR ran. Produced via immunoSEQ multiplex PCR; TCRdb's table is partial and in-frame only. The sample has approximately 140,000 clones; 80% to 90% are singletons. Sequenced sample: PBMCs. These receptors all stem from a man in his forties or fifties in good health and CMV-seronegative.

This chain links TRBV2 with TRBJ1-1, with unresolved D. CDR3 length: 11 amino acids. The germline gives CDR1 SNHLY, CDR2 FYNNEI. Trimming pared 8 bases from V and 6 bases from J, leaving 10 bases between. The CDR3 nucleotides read TGTGCCAGCCGCCGGGGTCCTGAAGCTTTCTTT. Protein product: CASRRGPEAFF.

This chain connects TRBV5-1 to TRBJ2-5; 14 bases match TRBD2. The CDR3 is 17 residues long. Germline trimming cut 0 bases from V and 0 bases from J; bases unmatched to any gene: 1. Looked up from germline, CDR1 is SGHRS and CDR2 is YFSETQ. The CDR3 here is CASSLGGLAGDQETQYF. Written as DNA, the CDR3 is TGCGCCAGCAGCTTGGGGGGACTAGCGGGGGACCAAGAGACCCAGTACTTC.

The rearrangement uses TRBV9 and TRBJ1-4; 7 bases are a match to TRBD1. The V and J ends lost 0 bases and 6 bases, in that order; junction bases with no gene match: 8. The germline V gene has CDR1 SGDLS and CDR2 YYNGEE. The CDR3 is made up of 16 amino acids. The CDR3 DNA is TGTGCCAGCAGCGTAGGTCCGGGACAGACACATGAAAAACTGTTTTTT. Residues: CASSVGPGQTHEKLFF.